The clone carrying this T cell receptor (beta chain) was recorded many times. Its antigen remains unidentified. The source of the sample is a study of CD8 T cells in ankylosing spondylitis. Study-wide findings and caveats: Reactive arthritis synovial fluid and blood were previously reported to contain some motif variants. Disease-linked clones, CD8+, were relatively rare in peripheral blood. About 8 highly homologous variants formed a TCR beta motif that appeared characteristic of ankylosing spondylitis blood.

The CDR3 sequence is 14 residues long. Germline V CDR1 and CDR2: MNHNS, SASEGT. Trimming took 7 bases from V and 3 from J; bases not matched to a gene: 6. TCR beta libraries were made by quantitative 5'-RACE with molecular barcodes. MiXCR, run by TCRdb on the 5' RACE reads, gives a single entry per CDR3 protein. The sample includes fewer than 550,000 distinct CDR3 sequences, approximately 5.3% of them seen just once. The sample comprised blood, either unsorted or a sorted T cell fraction (not recorded which). The chain uses TRBV6-1 and TRBJ2-1, with 7 bases matching TRBD1. This clonotype originated in a male donor with ankylosing spondylitis. This chain's CDR3 is CASIPTGSYNEQFF. The CDR3 coding sequence is TGTGCCAGCATTCCGACAGGGAGCTACAATGAGCAGTTCTTC.